This TCR beta chain is drawn from a study of T-cell memory formation after mild COVID-19. The overall study: Clusters of TCRs were largely donor specific.

This clonotype came up a few times. Its matching antigen is unknown. Compared with germline, one end of the junction differs, possibly owing to a read error. Employing constant-segment primers, 5'RACE generated TCR alpha and TCR beta cDNA libraries bearing sample barcodes and UMIs. A single record per CDR3 protein comes from TCRdb applying MiXCR to the 5' RACE reads. The profile shows approximately 260,000 distinct CDR3 sequences, around 16% of them singletons. The CDR3 length is 12 residues. Germline CDR1 reads SEHNR; CDR2 reads FQNEAQ (reference sequence). Overall study results and limits: Contracting CD4+ clones lay largely in CM and EM, with CD8+ ones residing in EMRA. A second wave expanding day 15 to 37 was CD4+-biased; contracting clones were balanced.

Sample: PBMCs or a T cell subset sorted from them (not recorded which). The receptor comes from a man aged 18 to 29 who had mild COVID-19 (a few samples of this study predate the infection). Cell type and time point are not known. The V and J genes are TRBV7-9 and TRBJ2-2, with D uncertain. CDR3 sequence: CASSSYLGELPF. CDR3 DNA: TGTGCCAGCAGCTCCTACCTTGGGGAACTTCCTTTT. Combining the CDR3 with reference TRBV7-9 and TRBJ2-2 gives the whole variable domain DTGVSQNPRHKITKRGQNVTFRCDPISEHNRLYWYRQTLGQGPEFLTYFQNEAQLEKSRLLSDRFSAERPKGSFSTLEIQRTEQGDSAMYLCASSSYLGELPFGEGSRLTVL.